The T cell receptor (beta chain) under discussion was sequenced for a study of T cells in Graves' hyperthyroidism and ophthalmopathy. General study points: Blood shared most expanded thyroid clonotypes above 0.001.

Among the patients, aged 18 to 65, hyperthyroidism was newly diagnosed and had lasted under 2 months. The PBMCs studied were ones that came from 9 to 10 ml fresh peripheral blood. As regards this clonotype: What it binds is unknown. Germline is not matched at one junction end, which may reflect a read error.

RNA transcripts served as the template for amplifying TCR beta CDR3 regions. Initially, a first-round RT-PCR of the TCR CDR3 employed the HTBI primer set. A single record per CDR3 protein comes from TCRdb applying MiXCR to the multiplex PCR reads. The sample has hundreds of thousands of distinct CDR3 sequences; 38% are singletons. The CDR3 is 15 residues long. Per the germline V gene, CDR1 is ENHRY and CDR2 is SYGVKD. This chain uses TRBV10-3 with TRBJ2-7; 10 nucleotides align to TRBD1. Sequenced: blood. The receptor comes from a man between 18 and 35 years old with Graves' hyperthyroidism. The CDR3 here is CASSEGGTGAYEQYF. For the CDR3, the DNA is TGTGCCAGCAGTGAAGGAGGGACAGGGGCTTACGAGCAGTACTTC.